This T cell receptor (beta chain) was sequenced in a study of T cell responses to AZD1222 COVID-19 vaccine (dated by TCRdb to the early 2020s). Some background on the complete study: TCR sequencing was performed for 230 to 250 trial participants, of whom around 210 were given two doses of AZD1222 and around 26 were given two doses of MenACWY control vaccine. Enrollment into the trials was organized by age into subgroups of 18-55, 56-69 and 70-plus years, and those subgroups contained roughly 140, 27 and 60 TCR-sequenced participants, respectively. Here is what the overall study found, with its caveats: Reportedly, close to half of the unique spike-specific TCRs recognized epitopes lying outside the regions that are mutated in the B.1.351 and B.1.1.7 variants. Spike-specific TCR breadth and depth rose significantly after two AZD1222 doses compared with day 0 and with MenACWY recipients. In the small 56-69-year group, the increase in depth fell short of significance, most likely because of low power. Because no samples from the day 14 peak response were available, repertoires could be characterized only after the peak T cell response. Participants were mostly white British and included more females than males, and it was suggested by the authors that clonal diversity may have been underestimated. Conclusions about previously exposed vaccinees are limited because only five to seven AZD1222 recipients were SARS-CoV-2 seropositive at baseline. Vaccine-associated CD4 TCRs spanned the whole spike protein, with dominant responses in regions 160-218 and 743-854.

Comments on this clone: Its specific antigen is unknown. The record has no base qualities; no much larger clone is one base away.

The CDR3 regions of human TCRbeta chains were subjected to immunosequencing. Under the source paper's analysis protocol: TCRs in the repertoires were matched against a reference library of SARS-CoV-2-specific TCRs that had been generated with the MIRA antigen-specificity platform. Breadth was defined as the fraction of unique TCRs that were SARS-CoV-2-associated. Depth was defined as the fraction of total T cells that were SARS-CoV-2-associated. Using the MIRA data, each spike-specific TCR was mapped to the spike region that the TCR reacts to and placed in a CD4 or CD8 class. Log10-transformed breadth and depth values were compared by one-way ANOVA with Sidak's multiple comparisons tests. As stored in TCRdb, this immuneACCESS dataset retains in-frame rearrangements with V and J assigned. A fraction of the clones does not appear; measured against another copy, unresolved V genes explain less than half of the discrepancy, and the remainder lacks a known reason. V and J calls and clone size are copied from that table; D and trimming were computed from the DNA. The sample includes 65,000 to 75,000 clones, with about 88% observed a single time. The ten top clones hold roughly 5% of the sample.

There are 15 amino acids in the CDR3, from cysteine to phenylalanine inclusive. The kept DNA is CDR3 alone, 45 bases in frame from the first base. Trimming costs V 3 bases and J 0 bases, and their ends lie 12 bases apart. The germline V gene sets CDR1 to SGDLS and CDR2 to YYNGEE. Taken with the paper, the label for time point translates to: about 28 days (+/-7) after the second vaccine dose. The sample's treatment or condition, from its label and the paper: meningococcal conjugate vaccine given as trial control. Vaccinee samples came from UK trials COV001 and COV002, including a single-blind randomized controlled phase 2/3 trial of AZD1222 (ChAdOx1 nCoV-19) in healthy adults. Trial participant PBMC samples were collected at day 0 and day 28 after the second dose for TCRbeta chain sequencing.

The clonotype comes from an adult who received the MenACWY meningococcal vaccine as a control. The rearrangement combines TRBV9 with TRBJ1-2, with an unclear D gene assignment. Sequences were derived from peripheral blood, sampled 28 days after the second dose of the MenACWY control vaccine. The CDR3 protein is CASSAWAEANYGYTF. The bases are TGTGCCAGCAGCGCCTGGGCGGAAGCTAACTATGGCTACACCTTC. Beyond the CDR3, the reference TRBV9 and TRBJ1-2 genes provide the residues; the full variable domain reads: DSGVTQTPKHLITATGQRVTLRCSPRSGDLSVYWYQQSLDQGLQFLIQYYNGEERAKGNILERFSAQQFPDLHSELNLSSLELGDSALYFCASSAWAEANYGYTFGSGTRLTVV.